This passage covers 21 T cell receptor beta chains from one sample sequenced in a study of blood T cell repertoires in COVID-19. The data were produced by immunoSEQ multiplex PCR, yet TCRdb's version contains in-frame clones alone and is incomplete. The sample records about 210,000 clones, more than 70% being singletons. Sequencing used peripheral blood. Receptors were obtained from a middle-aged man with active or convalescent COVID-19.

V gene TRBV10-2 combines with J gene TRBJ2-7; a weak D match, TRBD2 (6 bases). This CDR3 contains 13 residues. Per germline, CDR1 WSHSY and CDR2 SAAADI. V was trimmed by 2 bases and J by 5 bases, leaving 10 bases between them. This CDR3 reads CASSEGGANEQYF. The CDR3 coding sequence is TGCGCCAGCAGTGAGGGCGGGGCGAACGAGCAGTACTTC.

CDR3 coding DNA: TGTGCCAGCAGCTTAGCGGGACTAGCGGGGTTTGATACGCAGTATTTT. Its translation is CASSLAGLAGFDTQYF. The chain carries TRBV11-1 and TRBJ2-3, with TRBD2 identical over 13 bases. This CDR3 comprises 16 residues. With V trimmed by 0 bases and J by 6 bases, 3 bases remained unmatched. Germline loops: CDR1 SGHAT, CDR2 FQDESV (reference sequence).

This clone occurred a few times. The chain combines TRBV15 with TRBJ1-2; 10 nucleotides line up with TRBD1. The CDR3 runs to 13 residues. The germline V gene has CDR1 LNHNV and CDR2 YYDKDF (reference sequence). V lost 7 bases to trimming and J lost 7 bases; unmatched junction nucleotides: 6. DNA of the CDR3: TGTGCCACCAACCGGGACAGGGGATCTGGCTACACCTTC. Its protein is CATNRDRGSGYTF.

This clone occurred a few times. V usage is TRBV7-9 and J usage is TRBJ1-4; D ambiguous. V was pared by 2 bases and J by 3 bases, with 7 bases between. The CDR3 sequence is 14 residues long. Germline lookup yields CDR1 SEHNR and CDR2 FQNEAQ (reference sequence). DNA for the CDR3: TGTGCCAGCAGCTTATCGGGAGCTAATGAAAAACTGTTTTTT. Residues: CASSLSGANEKLFF.

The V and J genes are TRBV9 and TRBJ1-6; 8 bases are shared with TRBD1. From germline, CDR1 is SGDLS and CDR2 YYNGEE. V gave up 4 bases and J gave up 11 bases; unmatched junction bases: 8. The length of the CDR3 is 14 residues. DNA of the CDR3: TGTGCCAGCAGCCTTCAGGGGGCTATGACACCCCTCCACTTT. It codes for CASSLQGAMTPLHF. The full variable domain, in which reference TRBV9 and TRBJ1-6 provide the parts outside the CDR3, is DSGVTQTPKHLITATGQRVTLRCSPRSGDLSVYWYQQSLDQGLQFLIQYYNGEERAKGNILERFSAQQFPDLHSELNLSSLELGDSALYFCASSLQGAMTPLHFGNGTRLTVT.

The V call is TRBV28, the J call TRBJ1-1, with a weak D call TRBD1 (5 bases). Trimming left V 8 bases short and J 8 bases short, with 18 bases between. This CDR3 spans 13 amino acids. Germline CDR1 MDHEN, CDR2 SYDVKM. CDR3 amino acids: CASLSRDFREAFF. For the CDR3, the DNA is TGTGCCAGCCTTTCCCGGGACTTTAGGGAAGCTTTCTTT.

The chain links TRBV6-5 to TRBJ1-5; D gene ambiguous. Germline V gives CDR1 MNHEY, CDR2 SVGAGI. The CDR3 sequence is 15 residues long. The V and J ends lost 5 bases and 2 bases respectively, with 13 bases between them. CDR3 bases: TGTGCCAGCAGTCCCCGGGAGGAGGGCAATCAGCCCCAGCATTTT. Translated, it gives CASSPREEGNQPQHF.

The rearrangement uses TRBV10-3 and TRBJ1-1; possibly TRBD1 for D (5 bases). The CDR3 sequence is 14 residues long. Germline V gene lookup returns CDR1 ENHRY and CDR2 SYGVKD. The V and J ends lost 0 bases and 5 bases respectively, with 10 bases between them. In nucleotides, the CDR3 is TGTGCCATCAGTGAGTCGGTTGGGGGGACTGAAGCTTTCTTT. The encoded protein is CAISESVGGTEAFF.

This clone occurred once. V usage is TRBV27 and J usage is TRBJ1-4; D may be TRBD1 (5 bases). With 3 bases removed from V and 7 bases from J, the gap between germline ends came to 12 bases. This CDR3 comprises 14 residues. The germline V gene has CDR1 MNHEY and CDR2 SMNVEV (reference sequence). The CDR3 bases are TGTGCCAGCAGTTTCATGGGGCTGGGTGAAAAACTGTTTTTT. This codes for CASSFMGLGEKLFF. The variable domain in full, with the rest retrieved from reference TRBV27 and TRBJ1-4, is EAQVTQNPRYLITVTGKKLTVTCSQNMNHEYMSWYRQDPGLGLRQIYYSMNVEVTDKGDVPEGYKVSRKEKRNFPLILESPSPNQTSLYFCASSFMGLGEKLFFGSGTQLSVL.

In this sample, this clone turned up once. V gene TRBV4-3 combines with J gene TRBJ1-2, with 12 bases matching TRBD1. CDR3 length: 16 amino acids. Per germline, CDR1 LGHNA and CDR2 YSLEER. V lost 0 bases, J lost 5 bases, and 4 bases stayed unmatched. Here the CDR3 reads CASSQEGTGGGYGYTF. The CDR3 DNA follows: TGCGCCAGCAGCCAAGAGGGGACAGGGGGCGGTTATGGCTACACCTTC.

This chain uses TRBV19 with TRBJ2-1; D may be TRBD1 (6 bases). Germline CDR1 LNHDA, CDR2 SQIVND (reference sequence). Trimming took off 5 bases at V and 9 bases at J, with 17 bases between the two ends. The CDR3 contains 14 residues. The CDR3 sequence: CASSEGTPGSEQFF. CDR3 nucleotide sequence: TGTGCCAGTAGTGAAGGGACACCCGGCAGTGAGCAGTTCTTC.

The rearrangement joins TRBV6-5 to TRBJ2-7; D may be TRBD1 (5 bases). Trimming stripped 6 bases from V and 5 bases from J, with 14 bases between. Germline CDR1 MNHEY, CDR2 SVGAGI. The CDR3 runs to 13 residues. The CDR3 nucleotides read TGTGCCAGCAGCGACTCGGACAATAACGAGCAGTACTTC. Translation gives CASSDSDNNEQYF.

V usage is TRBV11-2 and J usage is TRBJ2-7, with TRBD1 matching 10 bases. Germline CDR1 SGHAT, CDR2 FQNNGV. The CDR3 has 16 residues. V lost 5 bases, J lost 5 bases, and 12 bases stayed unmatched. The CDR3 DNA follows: TGTGCCAGCAGCGCAGGAGGGAGGGGGACAGGGGACGAGCAGTACTTC. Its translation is CASSAGGRGTGDEQYF.

The CDR3 nucleotides are TGTGCGTTCCAGAGGGGGAGCTACGAGCAGTACTTC. This codes for CAFQRGSYEQYF. The J gene is TRBJ2-7, the V gene TRBV30; TRBD1 might be the D (6 bases). Germline CDR1 reads GTSNPN; CDR2 reads SVGIG (reference sequence). The CDR3 is 12 residues long. Full variable domain (remainder filled in from reference TRBV30 and TRBJ2-7): SQTIHQWPATLVQPVGSPLSLECTVEGTSNPNLYWYRQAAGRGLQLLFYSVGIGQISSEVPQNLSASRPQDRQFILSSKKLLLSDSGFYLCAFQRGSYEQYFGPGTRLTVT.

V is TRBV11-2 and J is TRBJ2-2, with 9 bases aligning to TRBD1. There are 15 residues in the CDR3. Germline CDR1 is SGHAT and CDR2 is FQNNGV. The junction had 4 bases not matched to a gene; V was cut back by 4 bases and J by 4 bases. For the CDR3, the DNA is TGTGCCAGCAGCTGGGACAGGGCTCCCACCGGGGAGCTGTTTTTT. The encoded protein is CASSWDRAPTGELFF.

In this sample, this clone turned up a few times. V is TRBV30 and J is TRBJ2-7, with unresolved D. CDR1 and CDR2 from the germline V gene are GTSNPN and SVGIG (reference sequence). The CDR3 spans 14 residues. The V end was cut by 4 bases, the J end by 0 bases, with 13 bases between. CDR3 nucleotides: TGTGCCTGGACTCCAACCTCGAGCTCCTACGAGCAGTACTTC. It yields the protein CAWTPTSSSYEQYF. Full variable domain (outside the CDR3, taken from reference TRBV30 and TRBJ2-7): SQTIHQWPATLVQPVGSPLSLECTVEGTSNPNLYWYRQAAGRGLQLLFYSVGIGQISSEVPQNLSASRPQDRQFILSSKKLLLSDSGFYLCAWTPTSSSYEQYFGPGTRLTVT.

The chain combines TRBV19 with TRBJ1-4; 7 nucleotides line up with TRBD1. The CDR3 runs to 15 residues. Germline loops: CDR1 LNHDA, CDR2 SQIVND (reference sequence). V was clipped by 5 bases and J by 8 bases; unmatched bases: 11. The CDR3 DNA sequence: TGTGCCAGTAGTGCCCGACAGGGTCTGAGCGAAAAACTGTTTTTT. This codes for CASSARQGLSEKLFF.

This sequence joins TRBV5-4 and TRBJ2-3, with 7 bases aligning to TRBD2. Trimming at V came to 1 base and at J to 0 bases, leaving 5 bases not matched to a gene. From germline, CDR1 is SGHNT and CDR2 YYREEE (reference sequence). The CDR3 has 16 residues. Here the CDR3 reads CASSLLAETSTDTQYF. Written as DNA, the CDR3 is TGTGCCAGCAGCTTGCTAGCGGAGACTAGCACAGATACGCAGTATTTT.

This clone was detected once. In nucleotides, the CDR3 is TGTGCCAGCTCACCACAGGGACAGGGTCGCGAGCAGTACTTC. This sequence encodes CASSPQGQGREQYF. J is TRBJ2-7 and V is TRBV18; 9 bases align to TRBD1. Looked up from germline, CDR1 is KGHSH and CDR2 is LQKENI. Trimming removed 1 base from V and 6 bases from J; junction bases left unmatched: 4. The CDR3 is 14 amino acids.

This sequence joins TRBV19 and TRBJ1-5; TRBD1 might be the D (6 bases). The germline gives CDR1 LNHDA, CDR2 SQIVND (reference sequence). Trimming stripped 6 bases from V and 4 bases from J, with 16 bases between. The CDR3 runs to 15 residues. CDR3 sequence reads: CASRGRTQGNQPQHF. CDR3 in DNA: TGTGCCAGTAGGGGAAGGACTCAGGGGAATCAGCCCCAGCATTTT. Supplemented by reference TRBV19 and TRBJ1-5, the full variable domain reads DGGITQSPKYLFRKEGQNVTLSCEQNLNHDAMYWYRQDPGQGLRLIYYSQIVNDFQKGDIAEGYSVSREKKESFPLTVTSAQKNPTAFYLCASRGRTQGNQPQHFGDGTRLSIL.

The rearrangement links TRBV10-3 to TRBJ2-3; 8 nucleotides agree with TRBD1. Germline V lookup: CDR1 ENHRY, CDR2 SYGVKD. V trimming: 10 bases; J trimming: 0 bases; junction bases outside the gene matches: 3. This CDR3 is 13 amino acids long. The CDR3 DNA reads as TGTGCCACAGGGACAGGCAGCACAGATACGCAGTATTTT. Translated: CATGTGSTDTQYF.